Listed here is a single T cell receptor beta chain. Its antigen is undetermined. The sample is drawn from a study of cytomegalovirus exposure and HLA in healthy donors. Study in general: The approximately 110 validation repertoires, a later analysis reported, used the same platform as the 650 to 800 repertoires from the first cohort. Study outcomes and limitations: Subsequent analysis of the 95 to 150 validation repertoires found a tendency for first-cohort TCR clusters to co-occur.

The validation cohort, a group of roughly 120 subjects, included the donors and was separate from the roughly 670-subject first cohort. Between the trimmed V and J ends, which lost 6 bases and 11 bases, there was a span of 7 bases. This CDR3 is 10 amino acids long. Germline assignment: CDR1 SNHLY and CDR2 FYNNEI. The method was immunoSEQ multiplex PCR; TCRdb's version includes in-frame clones alone and lacks a portion of them. The data hold about 67,000 clones, with about 93% observed a single time. Sequenced input: PBMCs. J is TRBJ1-4 and V is TRBV2; no reliable D call. The TCR sequence derives from a woman younger than 35 in good health and CMV-seronegative. The CDR3 nucleotides are TGTGCCAGCAGAACAATCAAACTGTTTTTT. It translates to CASRTIKLFF.